These 20 T cell receptor beta chains came from one sample sequenced in a study of radiotherapy plus CTLA-4 blockade in lung cancer. TCRdb keeps only in-frame clones here, not all; method: immunoSEQ multiplex PCR. This sample has about 80,000 clones, with more than 75% found just once. The sample here was peripheral blood, taken from a patient treated with radiotherapy plus ipilimumab. All receptors come from a human donor with non-small cell lung cancer who had a partial response to radiotherapy plus ipilimumab.

The chain joins TRBV4-1 to TRBJ2-1, with a tentative D call TRBD1 (6 bases). Trimming pared 0 bases from V and 4 bases from J, leaving 10 bases between. The CDR3 consists of 15 residues. The germline CDR1 and CDR2 sequences are MGHRA and YSYEKL. The CDR3 DNA reads TGCGCCAGCAGCCAAGAGGCTGACAGGTACAATGAGCAGTTCTTC. Translating gives CASSQEADRYNEQFF.

The chain recombines TRBV30 with TRBJ2-3; 8 bases fit TRBD2. V shed 1 base, J shed 8 bases, and the junction held 11 bases outside the gene matches. CDR1 is GTSNPN, CDR2 SVGIG, per germline (reference sequence). The CDR3 spans 15 residues. The CDR3 nucleotides read TGTGCCTGGAGTGCCACTAGCGGCCGAGGGGGTACGCAGTATTTT. Its protein product is CAWSATSGRGGTQYF. Combining the CDR3 with reference TRBV30 and TRBJ2-3 gives the whole variable domain SQTIHQWPATLVQPVGSPLSLECTVEGTSNPNLYWYRQAAGRGLQLLFYSVGIGQISSEVPQNLSASRPQDRQFILSSKKLLLSDSGFYLCAWSATSGRGGTQYFGPGTRLTVL.

Notes on this clone: At the DNA level, this CDR3 is encoded by other sequences in the same sample as well. The chain employs TRBV18 and TRBJ2-1; 8 bases map to TRBD2. This CDR3 spans 14 amino acids. The V and J ends lost 2 bases and 7 bases, in that order; junction bases with no gene match: 4. Germline-derived CDR1 and CDR2 are KGHSH and LQKENI. The CDR3 DNA reads as TGTGCCAGCTCACCAGGGACTAGTGGGAATGAGCAGTTCTTC. Translating gives CASSPGTSGNEQFF. Based on the CDR3 plus reference TRBV18 and TRBJ2-1, the full variable domain is NAGVMQNPRHLVRRRGQEARLRCSPMKGHSHVYWYRQLPEEGLKFMVYLQKENIIDESGMPKERFSAEFPKEGPSILRIQQVVRGDSAAYFCASSPGTSGNEQFFGPGTRLTVL.

V usage is TRBV28 and J usage is TRBJ1-5, with D unclear. The CDR3 is made up of 18 amino acids. Trimming cost V 3 bases and J 0 bases, with 18 bases left between them. Germline CDR1 MDHEN, CDR2 SYDVKM. The CDR3, as DNA: TGTGCCAGCAGTTTTGGTTTGTTGGGAGGGAATAGCAATCAGCCCCAGCATTTT. Its translation is CASSFGLLGGNSNQPQHF.

V is TRBV5-1 and J is TRBJ2-1, with 11 bases fitting TRBD2. V lost 4 bases to trimming and J lost 0 bases; unmatched junction nucleotides: 12. The CDR3 loop spans 19 amino acids. CDR1 is SGHRS, CDR2 YFSETQ, per germline. CDR3 protein: CASSAVGTSGSASYNEQFF. The CDR3 nucleotides read TGCGCCAGCAGCGCGGTGGGCACTAGCGGGAGTGCCTCCTACAATGAGCAGTTCTTC.

This chain uses TRBV19 with TRBJ1-2; D perhaps matches TRBD1 (6 bases). Germline CDR1 LNHDA, CDR2 SQIVND (reference sequence). V was clipped by 5 bases and J by 5 bases, with 15 bases between them. The CDR3 totals 14 residues. CDR3 residues: CASSVQTGVYGYTF. CDR3 DNA: TGTGCCAGTAGTGTTCAGACAGGAGTTTATGGCTACACCTTC.

The chain carries TRBV28 and TRBJ2-5, with D perhaps matching TRBD2 (6 bases). Per the germline V gene, CDR1 is MDHEN and CDR2 is SYDVKM. This CDR3 spans 15 amino acids. Trimming cost V 2 bases and J 3 bases, with 13 bases left between them. In DNA, the CDR3 is TGTGCCAGCAGTTTAATCGGAGCGGGTGAAGAGACCCAGTACTTC. Translated: CASSLIGAGEETQYF. Looking up the rest from reference TRBV28 and TRBJ2-5 gives the full variable domain: DVKVTQSSRYLVKRTGEKVFLECVQDMDHENMFWYRQDPGLGLRLIYFSYDVKMKEKGDIPEGYSVSREKKERFSLILESASTNQTSMYLCASSLIGAGEETQYFGPGTRLLVL.

The V and J genes are TRBV18 and TRBJ2-1; 7 bases align to TRBD2. The V gene's germline CDR1 is KGHSH and CDR2 LQKENI. The V segment lost 2 bases and the J segment 5 bases; nucleotides outside the gene matches: 18. The CDR3 has 19 residues. The CDR3 reads CASSPSGVRPAGVNNEQFF. The CDR3 coding sequence is TGTGCCAGCTCACCATCCGGGGTGCGCCCTGCGGGAGTTAACAATGAGCAGTTCTTC.

The chain recombines TRBV6-1 with TRBJ2-7; 10 bases agree with TRBD1. V was clipped by 3 bases and J by 6 bases; unmatched bases: 14. The germline gives CDR1 MNHNS, CDR2 SASEGT. The CDR3 covers 17 residues. CDR3 coding DNA: TGTGCCAGCAGTGATTACGCACCCGGGACAGGGGTCTCCGAGCAGTACTTC. Translated, it gives CASSDYAPGTGVSEQYF.

The chain carries TRBV28 and TRBJ2-7, with TRBD1 as a possible D gene (6 bases). Germline loops: CDR1 MDHEN, CDR2 SYDVKM. The CDR3 is 14 residues long. The germline V and J ends were trimmed by 2 bases and 2 bases, with 10 bases remaining between them. The CDR3 DNA follows: TGTGCCAGCAGTTTAGGGGGCCACCCCTACGAGCAGTACGTC. Encoded protein: CASSLGGHPYEQYV.

The CDR3, as DNA: TGTGCCAGCAGCTCGCGCCAGGGTAAAGCCCGATACGAGCAGTACTTC. This encodes CASSSRQGKARYEQYF. The rearrangement uses TRBV5-4 and TRBJ2-7; TRBD1 might be the D (5 bases). V was pared by 3 bases and J by 4 bases, with 20 bases between. CDR3 length: 16 residues. Germline-derived CDR1 and CDR2 are SGHNT and YYREEE (reference sequence).

The chain joins TRBV6-5 to TRBJ2-5, with 8 nucleotides matching TRBD1. Trimming at V came to 8 bases and at J to 4 bases, leaving 6 bases not matched to a gene. The germline CDR1 and CDR2 sequences are MNHEY and SVGAGI. This CDR3 is 13 amino acids long. CDR3 protein: CASARGPGETQYF. The CDR3 nucleotides are TGTGCCAGCGCCAGGGGGCCGGGAGAGACCCAGTACTTC.

This rearrangement joins TRBV30 to TRBJ1-1; D not certain. The CDR3 covers 13 residues. Germline lookup yields CDR1 GTSNPN and CDR2 SVGIG (reference sequence). The V end lost 3 bases, the J end lost 4 bases, and 12 bases lay between the germline ends. The CDR3, as DNA: TGTGCCTGGAGCTCCCAAGCAGGCACTGAAGCTTTCTTT. Translating it yields CAWSSQAGTEAFF.

The gene calls are TRBV7-8 and TRBJ2-1; TRBD1 might be the D (6 bases). Germline V gives CDR1 SGHVS, CDR2 FQNEAQ. Trimming took 5 bases from V and 0 from J, leaving 14 bases between them. The CDR3 consists of 16 residues. DNA of the CDR3: TGTGCCAGCAGCATTACAGGGCTTCCCTCCTACAATGAGCAGTTCTTC. Its translation: CASSITGLPSYNEQFF. The full variable domain, completed using reference TRBV7-8 and TRBJ2-1, is GAGVSQSPRYKVAKRGQDVALRCDPISGHVSLFWYQQALGQGPEFLTYFQNEAQLDKSGLPSDRFFAERPEGSVSTLKIQRTQQEDSAVYLCASSITGLPSYNEQFFGPGTRLTVL.

This clone was observed a single time. The chain couples TRBV29-1 to TRBJ1-3, with TRBD1 matching 7 bases. The germline gives CDR1 SQVTM, CDR2 ANQGSEA. V shed 4 bases, J shed 0 bases, and the junction held 3 bases outside the gene matches. This CDR3 has 14 amino acids. The CDR3 nucleotides are TGCAGCGTTGCCTGGGACAGCTCTGGAAACACCATATATTTT. It yields the protein CSVAWDSSGNTIYF.

V is TRBV5-1 and J is TRBJ1-3, with 9 bases lining up with TRBD1. Germline V gene data show CDR1 as SGHRS and CDR2 as YFSETQ. V shed 4 bases and J 0 bases; nucleotides not matched to a gene: 8. The CDR3 is 17 amino acids. The CDR3 bases are TGCGCCAGCAGCCCACAGGGACAGGGCTTCTCTGGAAACACCATATATTTT. Translating gives CASSPQGQGFSGNTIYF.

The V and J genes are TRBV30 and TRBJ2-2; 8 nucleotides line up with TRBD1. Germline values: CDR1 GTSNPN, CDR2 SVGIG (reference sequence). Trimming cost V 2 bases and J 5 bases; bases outside gene matches: 7. The CDR3 is made up of 15 amino acids. This chain's CDR3 is CAWSTETGGTGELFF. CDR3 in DNA: TGTGCCTGGAGTACTGAAACAGGGGGGACCGGGGAGCTGTTTTTT.

V usage is TRBV4-2 and J usage is TRBJ2-3; 9 bases map to TRBD1. V was pared by 2 bases and J by 5 bases, with 2 bases of the junction left unmatched. Germline V gene sequence: CDR1 LGHNA, CDR2 YNFKEQ. The CDR3 has 14 amino acids. The CDR3 region is CASSQPGQGDTQYF. For the CDR3, the DNA is TGTGCCAGCAGCCAACCGGGACAGGGAGATACGCAGTATTTT.

V usage is TRBV2 and J usage is TRBJ2-2; possibly TRBD2 for D (6 bases). The V gene lost 4 bases and the J gene lost 8 bases, with 17 bases spanning the gap. Germline V gives CDR1 SNHLY, CDR2 FYNNEI. CDR3 length: 15 amino acids. CDR3 sequence: CASSVLPTSTGELFF. Written as DNA, the CDR3 is TGTGCCAGCAGTGTGTTACCGACTAGTACAGGGGAGCTGTTTTTT.

This chain uses TRBV19 with TRBJ2-2; 7 nucleotides align to TRBD2. Losses at the gene ends were 7 bases for V and 1 base for J; bases not matched to a gene: 6. The germline gives CDR1 LNHDA, CDR2 SQIVND (reference sequence). The CDR3 totals 15 residues. The CDR3 region has the DNA TGTGCCAGTAAGCCGGGAGGCCAGAACACCGGGGAGCTGTTTTTT. Protein product: CASKPGGQNTGELFF. Full variable domain (outside the CDR3, taken from reference TRBV19 and TRBJ2-2): DGGITQSPKYLFRKEGQNVTLSCEQNLNHDAMYWYRQDPGQGLRLIYYSQIVNDFQKGDIAEGYSVSREKKESFPLTVTSAQKNPTAFYLCASKPGGQNTGELFFGEGSRLTVL.